This TCR beta chain stems from a study of OX40 agonist ivuxolimab in advanced cancers. Study at large: An anti-OX40 (CD134) antibody with agonistic activity, ivuxolimab, was administered to patients. Patients were treated with intravenous ivuxolimab, dosed at 0.01 to 10 mg/kg and infused every 2 weeks. General study findings and limits: Certain nonresponders likewise exhibited a low normalized T-cell clonal expansion.

By its share, this clone is medium-sized (0.01 to 0.1%). The antigen is not known. This CDR3 comprises 13 residues. Germline V gene sequence: CDR1 MDHEN, CDR2 SYDVKM. The V end was cut by 7 bases, the J end by 4 bases, with 14 bases between. Measured with immunoSEQ multiplex PCR; TCRdb has only the in-frame clones, and not every one. The table has around 14,000 clones, 70% seen once. This chain connects TRBV28 to TRBJ2-7, with D perhaps given as TRBD1 or TRBD2 (5 bases each). Source: CD4+ or CD8+ T cells sorted from blood, taken in a trial of the OX40 agonist ivuxolimab. The TCR was taken from an adult with an advanced solid tumor such as melanoma, head and neck, liver or kidney cancer. The CDR3 nucleotides read TGTGCCAGCACCTCTTATGGGGGATACGAGCAGTACTTC. Translating it yields CASTSYGGYEQYF.